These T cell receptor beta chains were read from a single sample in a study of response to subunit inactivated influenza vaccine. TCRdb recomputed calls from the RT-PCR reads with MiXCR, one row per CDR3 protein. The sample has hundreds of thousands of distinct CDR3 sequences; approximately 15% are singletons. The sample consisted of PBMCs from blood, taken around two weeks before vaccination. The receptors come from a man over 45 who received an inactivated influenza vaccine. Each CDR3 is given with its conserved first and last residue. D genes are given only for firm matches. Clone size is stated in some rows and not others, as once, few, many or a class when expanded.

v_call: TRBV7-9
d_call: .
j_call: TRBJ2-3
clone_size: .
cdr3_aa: CASQGTDTQYF
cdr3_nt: TGTGCCAGCCAAGGAACAGATACGCAGTATTTT

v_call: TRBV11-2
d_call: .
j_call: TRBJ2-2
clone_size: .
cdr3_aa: CASSPYRDIGGVNTGELFF
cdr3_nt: TGTGCCAGCAGCCCCTACCGGGACATTGGGGGCGTGAACACCGGGGAGCTGTTTTTT

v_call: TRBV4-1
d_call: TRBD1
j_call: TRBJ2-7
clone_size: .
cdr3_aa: CASSLREGAAGSSYEQYF
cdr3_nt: TGCGCCAGCAGCCTTAGAGAGGGGGCGGCAGGGAGCTCCTACGAGCAGTACTTC

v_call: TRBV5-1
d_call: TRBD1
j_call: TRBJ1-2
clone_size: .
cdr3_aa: CASSTRTGGSDGYTF
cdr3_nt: TGCGCCAGCAGCACGCGGACAGGGGGTTCGGATGGCTACACCTTC

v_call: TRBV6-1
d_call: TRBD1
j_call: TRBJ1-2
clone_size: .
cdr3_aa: CASTPGQGASGYTF
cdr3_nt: TGTGCCAGCACCCCCGGACAGGGGGCTAGTGGCTACACCTTC

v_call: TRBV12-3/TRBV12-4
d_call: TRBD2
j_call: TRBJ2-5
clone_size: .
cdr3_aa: CASTDRGGGYQETQYF
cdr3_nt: TGTGCCAGCACCGATCGGGGCGGGGGGTACCAAGAGACCCAGTACTTC

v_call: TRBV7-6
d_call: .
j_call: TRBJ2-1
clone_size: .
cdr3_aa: CASSLDSRTYNEQFF
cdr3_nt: TGTGCCAGCAGCTTAGATTCTAGGACCTACAATGAGCAGTTCTTC

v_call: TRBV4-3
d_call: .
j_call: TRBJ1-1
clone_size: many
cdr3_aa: CASSPTNGMGGRTEAFF
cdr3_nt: TGCGCCAGCAGCCCCACAAACGGCATGGGAGGTCGTACTGAAGCTTTCTTT

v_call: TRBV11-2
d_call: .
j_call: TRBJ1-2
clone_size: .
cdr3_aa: CASSLMEESGYTF
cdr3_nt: TGTGCCAGCAGCTTAATGGAGGAAAGCGGCTACACCTTC

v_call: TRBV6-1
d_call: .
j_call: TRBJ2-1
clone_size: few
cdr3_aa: CASAQSSGGPTYRINEQFF
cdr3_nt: TGTGCCAGCGCTCAAAGCTCTGGCGGGCCCACCTACCGAATCAATGAGCAGTTCTTC

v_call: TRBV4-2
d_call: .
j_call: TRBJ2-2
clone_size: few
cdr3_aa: CASSQDPRVGGELFF
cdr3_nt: TGTGCCAGCAGCCAAGATCCCAGGGTCGGCGGGGAGCTGTTTTTT

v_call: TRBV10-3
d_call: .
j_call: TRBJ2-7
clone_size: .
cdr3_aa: CAISETSTYEQYF
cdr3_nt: TGTGCCATCAGTGAGACAAGTACCTACGAGCAGTACTTC

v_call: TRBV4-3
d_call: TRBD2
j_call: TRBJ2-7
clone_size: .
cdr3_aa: CASSRQREDEQYF
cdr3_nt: TGCGCCAGCAGTCGCCAACGGGAGGACGAGCAGTACTTC

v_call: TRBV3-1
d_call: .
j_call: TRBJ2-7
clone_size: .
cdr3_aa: CASSQDPGIPYEQYF
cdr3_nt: TGTGCCAGCAGCCAAGACCCAGGGATCCCCTACGAGCAGTACTTC

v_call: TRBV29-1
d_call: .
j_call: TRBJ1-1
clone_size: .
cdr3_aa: CSVRGQRVNTEAFF
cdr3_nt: TGCAGCGTTCGAGGACAGAGAGTGAACACTGAAGCTTTCTTT

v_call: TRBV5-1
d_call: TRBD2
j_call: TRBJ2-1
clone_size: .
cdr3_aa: CASSGTSGTTSYNEQFF
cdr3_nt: TGCGCCAGCAGCGGGACTAGCGGGACAACCTCCTACAATGAGCAGTTCTTC

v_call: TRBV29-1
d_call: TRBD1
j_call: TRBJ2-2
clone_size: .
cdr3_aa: CSVEEWTGNTGELFF
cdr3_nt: TGCAGCGTTGAGGAATGGACAGGGAACACCGGGGAGCTGTTTTTT

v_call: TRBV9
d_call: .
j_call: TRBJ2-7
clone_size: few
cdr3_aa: CASSVGTYGYEQYF
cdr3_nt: TGTGCCAGCAGCGTCGGGACGTACGGCTACGAGCAGTACTTC

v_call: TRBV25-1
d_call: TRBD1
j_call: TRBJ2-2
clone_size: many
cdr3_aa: CASSAGTGNTGELFF
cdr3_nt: TGTGCCAGCAGTGCTGGGACAGGGAACACCGGGGAGCTGTTTTTT

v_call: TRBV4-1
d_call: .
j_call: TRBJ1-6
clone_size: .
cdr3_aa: CASSQGVATRYNSPLHF
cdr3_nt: TGCGCCAGCAGCCAAGGCGTTGCGACCCGCTATAATTCACCCCTCCACTTT

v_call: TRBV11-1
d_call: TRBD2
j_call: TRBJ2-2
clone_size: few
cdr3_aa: CASSSLAGTTRGNTGELFF
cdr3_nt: TGTGCCAGCAGCTCGTTAGCGGGGACGACAAGAGGGAACACCGGGGAGCTGTTTTTT

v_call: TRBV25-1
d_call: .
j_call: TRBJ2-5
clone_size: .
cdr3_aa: CASTEDGGNQRTQYF
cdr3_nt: TGTGCCAGCACCGAGGACGGGGGTAATCAACGGACCCAGTACTTC

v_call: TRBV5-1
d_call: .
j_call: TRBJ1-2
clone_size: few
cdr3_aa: CASSLAGESEGYTF
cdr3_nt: TGCGCCAGCAGCTTGGCTGGGGAATCGGAAGGCTACACCTTC

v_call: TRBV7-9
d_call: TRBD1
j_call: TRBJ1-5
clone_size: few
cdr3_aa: CASSSQGANNQPQHF
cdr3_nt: TGTGCCAGCAGCTCACAGGGGGCCAACAATCAGCCCCAGCATTTT